The clone carrying this TCR beta chain was counted a single time. Its antigen is unidentified. Only one base separates this from a far larger clonotype, so it likely reflects a read error. Other DNA sequences in this specimen translate into the identical CDR3. The germline V gene has CDR1 SGHKS and CDR2 YYEKEE (reference sequence). Between the trimmed V and J ends, which lost 4 bases and 0 bases, there was a span of 11 bases. The length of the CDR3 is 16 residues. The data are from a study of OX40 agonist ivuxolimab in advanced cancers. The wider study: Subjects had a mean age of roughly 60 years, with a range of 23 to 79; more than 70% were male. Partial responses occurred in three patients (one hepatocellular carcinoma, two cutaneous melanoma).

Study results and limitations: Normalized expansion of T-cell clones was also low for some nonresponders.

The table came from immunoSEQ multiplex PCR; TCRdb's copy has only in-frame clones and leaves some out. The sample yields around 51,000 clones, about 83% seen once. The sequenced sample was CD4+ or CD8+ T cells sorted from blood, obtained in a trial of the OX40 agonist ivuxolimab. This sequence joins TRBV5-5 and TRBJ1-6; no definite D call. The TCR comes from an adult with an advanced solid tumor such as melanoma, head and neck, liver or kidney cancer. The DNA for the CDR3 is TGTGCCAGCAGCCCGGACTGGAGCTCCTATAATTCACCCCTCCACTTT. It encodes CASSPDWSSYNSPLHF.